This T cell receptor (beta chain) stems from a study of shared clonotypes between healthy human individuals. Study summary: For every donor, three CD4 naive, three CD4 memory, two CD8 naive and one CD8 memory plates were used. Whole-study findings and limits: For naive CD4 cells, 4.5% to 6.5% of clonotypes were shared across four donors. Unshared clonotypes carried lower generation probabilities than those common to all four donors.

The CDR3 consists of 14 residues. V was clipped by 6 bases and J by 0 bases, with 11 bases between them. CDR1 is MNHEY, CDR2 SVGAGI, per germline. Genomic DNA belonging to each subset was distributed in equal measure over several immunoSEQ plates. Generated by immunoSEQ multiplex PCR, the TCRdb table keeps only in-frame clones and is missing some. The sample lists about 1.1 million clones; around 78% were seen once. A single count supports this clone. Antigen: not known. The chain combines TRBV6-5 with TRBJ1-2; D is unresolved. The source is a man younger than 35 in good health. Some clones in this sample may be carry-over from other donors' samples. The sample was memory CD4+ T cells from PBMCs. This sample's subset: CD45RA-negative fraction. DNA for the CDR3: TGTGCCAGCAGACTGACGACTGCTAACTATGGCTACACCTTC. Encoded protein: CASRLTTANYGYTF.